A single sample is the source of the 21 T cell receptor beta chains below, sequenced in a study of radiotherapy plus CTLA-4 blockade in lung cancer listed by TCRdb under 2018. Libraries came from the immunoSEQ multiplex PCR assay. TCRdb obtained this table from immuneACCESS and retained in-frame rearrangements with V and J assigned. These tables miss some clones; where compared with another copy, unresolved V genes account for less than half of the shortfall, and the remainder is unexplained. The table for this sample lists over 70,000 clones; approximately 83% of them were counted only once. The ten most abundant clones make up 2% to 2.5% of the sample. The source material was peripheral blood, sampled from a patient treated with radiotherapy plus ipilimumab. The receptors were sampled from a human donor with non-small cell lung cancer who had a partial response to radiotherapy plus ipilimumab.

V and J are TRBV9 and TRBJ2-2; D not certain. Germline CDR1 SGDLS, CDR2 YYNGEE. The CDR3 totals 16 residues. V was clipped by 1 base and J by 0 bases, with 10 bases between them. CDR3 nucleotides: TGTGCCAGCAGCGTAAGCCCGAACGCGAACACCGGGGAGCTGTTTTTT. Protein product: CASSVSPNANTGELFF.

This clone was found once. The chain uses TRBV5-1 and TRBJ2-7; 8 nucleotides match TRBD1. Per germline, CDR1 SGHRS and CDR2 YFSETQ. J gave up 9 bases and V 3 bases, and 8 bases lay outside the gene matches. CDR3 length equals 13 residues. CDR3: CASSYPDRDGQYV. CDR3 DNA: TGCGCCAGCAGCTATCCGGACAGGGACGGGCAGTACGTC.

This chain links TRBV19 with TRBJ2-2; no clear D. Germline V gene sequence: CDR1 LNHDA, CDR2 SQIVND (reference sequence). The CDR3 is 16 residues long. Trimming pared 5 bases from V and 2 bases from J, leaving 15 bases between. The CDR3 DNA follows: TGTGCCAGTAGTGTAAAAGAGGAAAGAAACACCGGGGAGCTGTTTTTT. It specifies CASSVKEERNTGELFF. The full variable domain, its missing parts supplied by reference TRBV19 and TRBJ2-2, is DGGITQSPKYLFRKEGQNVTLSCEQNLNHDAMYWYRQDPGQGLRLIYYSQIVNDFQKGDIAEGYSVSREKKESFPLTVTSAQKNPTAFYLCASSVKEERNTGELFFGEGSRLTVL.

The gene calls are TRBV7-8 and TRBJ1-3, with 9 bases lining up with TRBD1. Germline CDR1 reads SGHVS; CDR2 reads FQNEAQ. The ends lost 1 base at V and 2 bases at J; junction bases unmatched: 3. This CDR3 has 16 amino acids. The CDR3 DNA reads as TGTGCCAGCAGCTTAGTACAGGGGGCGCCTGGAAACACCATATATTTT. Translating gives CASSLVQGAPGNTIYF.

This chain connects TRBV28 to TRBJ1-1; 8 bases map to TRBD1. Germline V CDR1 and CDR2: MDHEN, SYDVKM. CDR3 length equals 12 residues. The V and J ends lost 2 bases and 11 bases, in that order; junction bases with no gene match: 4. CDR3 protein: CASSLPRGHAFF. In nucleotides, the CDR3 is TGTGCCAGCAGTTTACCCAGGGGGCATGCTTTCTTT.

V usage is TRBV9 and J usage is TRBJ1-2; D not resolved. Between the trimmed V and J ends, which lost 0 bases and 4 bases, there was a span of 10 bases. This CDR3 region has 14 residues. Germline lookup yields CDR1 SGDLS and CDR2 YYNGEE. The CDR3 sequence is CASSVAGGFYGYTF. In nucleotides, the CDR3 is TGTGCCAGCAGCGTAGCCGGCGGCTTCTATGGCTACACCTTC.

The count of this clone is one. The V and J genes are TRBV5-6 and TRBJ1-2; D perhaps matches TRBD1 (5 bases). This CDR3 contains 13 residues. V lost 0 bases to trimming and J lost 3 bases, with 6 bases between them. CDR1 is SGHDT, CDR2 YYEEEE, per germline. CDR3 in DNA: TGTGCCAGCAGCTTGGGCAGGGACTATGGCTACACCTTC. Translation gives CASSLGRDYGYTF. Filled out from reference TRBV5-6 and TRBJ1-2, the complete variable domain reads DAGVTQSPTHLIKTRGQQVTLRCSPKSGHDTVSWYQQALGQGPQFIFQYYEEEERQRGNFPDRFSGHQFPNYSSELNVNALLLGDSALYLCASSLGRDYGYTFGSGTRLTVV.

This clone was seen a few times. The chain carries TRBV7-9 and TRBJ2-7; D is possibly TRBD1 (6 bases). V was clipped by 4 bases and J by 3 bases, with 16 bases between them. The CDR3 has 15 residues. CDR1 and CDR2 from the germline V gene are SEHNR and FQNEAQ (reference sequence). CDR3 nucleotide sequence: TGTGCCAGCAGCTCGCCCGGGACAACTTACTACGAGCAGTACTTC. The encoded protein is CASSSPGTTYYEQYF.

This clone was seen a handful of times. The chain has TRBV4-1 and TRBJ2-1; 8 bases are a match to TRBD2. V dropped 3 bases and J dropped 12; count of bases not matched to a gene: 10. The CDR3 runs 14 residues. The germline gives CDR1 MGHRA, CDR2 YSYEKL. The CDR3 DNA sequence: TGCGCCAGCAGCCAGGGGGGAGTAGCGGGGCCGCAGTTCTTC. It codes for CASSQGGVAGPQFF.

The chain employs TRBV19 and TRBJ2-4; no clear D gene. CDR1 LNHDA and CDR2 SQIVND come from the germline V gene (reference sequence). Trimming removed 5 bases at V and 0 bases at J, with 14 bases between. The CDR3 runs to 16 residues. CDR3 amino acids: CASSDATVLAKNIQYF. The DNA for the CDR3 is TGTGCCAGTAGTGATGCTACAGTTCTAGCCAAAAACATTCAGTACTTC.

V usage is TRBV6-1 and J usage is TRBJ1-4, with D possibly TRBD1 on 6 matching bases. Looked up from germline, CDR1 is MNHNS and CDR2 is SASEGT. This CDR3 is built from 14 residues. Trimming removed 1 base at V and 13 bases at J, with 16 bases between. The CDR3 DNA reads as TGTGCCAGCAGTGAAGAGGCAGGGGCCGACATACTGTTTTTT. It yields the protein CASSEEAGADILFF.

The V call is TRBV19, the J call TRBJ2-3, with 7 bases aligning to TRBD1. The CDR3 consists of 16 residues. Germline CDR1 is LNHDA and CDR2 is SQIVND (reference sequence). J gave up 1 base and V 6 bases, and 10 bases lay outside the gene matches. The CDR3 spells CASSRQGTGGTDTQYF. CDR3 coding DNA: TGTGCCAGTAGCCGTCAGGGCACAGGGGGCACAGATACGCAGTATTTT.

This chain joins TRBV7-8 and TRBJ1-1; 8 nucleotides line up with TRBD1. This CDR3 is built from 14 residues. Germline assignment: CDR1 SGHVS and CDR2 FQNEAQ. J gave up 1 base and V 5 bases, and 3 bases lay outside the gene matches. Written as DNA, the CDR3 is TGTGCCAGCAGCGTAGACAGGGGGAACACTGAAGCTTTCTTT. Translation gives CASSVDRGNTEAFF. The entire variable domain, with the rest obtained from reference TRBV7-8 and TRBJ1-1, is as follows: GAGVSQSPRYKVAKRGQDVALRCDPISGHVSLFWYQQALGQGPEFLTYFQNEAQLDKSGLPSDRFFAERPEGSVSTLKIQRTQQEDSAVYLCASSVDRGNTEAFFGQGTRLTVV.

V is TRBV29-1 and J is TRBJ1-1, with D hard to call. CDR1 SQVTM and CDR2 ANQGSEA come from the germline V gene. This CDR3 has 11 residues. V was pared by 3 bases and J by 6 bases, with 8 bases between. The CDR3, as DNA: TGCAGCGTTGAGAGGAATCCTGAAGCTTTCTTT. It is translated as CSVERNPEAFF.

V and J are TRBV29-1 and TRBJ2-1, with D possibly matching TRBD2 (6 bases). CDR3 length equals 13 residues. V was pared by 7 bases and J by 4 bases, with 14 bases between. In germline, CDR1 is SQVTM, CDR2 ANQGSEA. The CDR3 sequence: CSATRDWYNEQFF. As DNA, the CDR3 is TGCAGCGCCACCCGGGACTGGTACAATGAGCAGTTCTTC.

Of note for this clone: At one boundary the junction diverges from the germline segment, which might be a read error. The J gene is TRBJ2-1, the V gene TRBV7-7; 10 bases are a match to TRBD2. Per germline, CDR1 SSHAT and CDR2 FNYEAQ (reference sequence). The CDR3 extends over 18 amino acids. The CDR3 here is CASSLASPGTSVHNEQFF. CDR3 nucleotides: TGTGCTAGCAGCTTAGCGTCTCCCGGGACTAGCGTCCACAATGAGCAGTTCTTC.

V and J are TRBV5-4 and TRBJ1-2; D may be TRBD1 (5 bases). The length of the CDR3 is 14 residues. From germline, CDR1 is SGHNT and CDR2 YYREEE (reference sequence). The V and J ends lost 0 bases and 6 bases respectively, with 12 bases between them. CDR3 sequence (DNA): TGTGCCAGCAGCTTGGCCAAGGGGCGCGATGGCTACACCTTC. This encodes CASSLAKGRDGYTF.

In nucleotides, the CDR3 is TGTGCCAGCAGCTTAAAACTAGCGGGGCCCACAGATACGCAGTATTTT. It is translated as CASSLKLAGPTDTQYF. The V call is TRBV7-9, the J call TRBJ2-3; 10 bases match TRBD2. The length of the CDR3 is 16 residues. Germline lookup yields CDR1 SEHNR and CDR2 FQNEAQ (reference sequence). V gave up 2 bases and J gave up 2 bases; unmatched junction bases: 4.

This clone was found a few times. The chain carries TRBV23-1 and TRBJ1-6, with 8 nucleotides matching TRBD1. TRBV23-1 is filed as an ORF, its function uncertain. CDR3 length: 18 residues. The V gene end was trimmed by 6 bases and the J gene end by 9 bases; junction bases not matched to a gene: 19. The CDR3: CASSATKRSGQDRSPLHF. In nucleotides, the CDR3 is TGCGCCAGCAGCGCCACTAAACGCTCGGGACAGGATCGTTCACCCCTCCACTTT.

The CDR3 sequence is CASSYRRGADTQYF. As DNA, the CDR3 is TGTGCCAGCAGTTACCGCAGGGGGGCAGATACGCAGTATTTT. The rearrangement links TRBV6-5 to TRBJ2-3, with TRBD1 as a possible D gene (7 bases). Trimming left V 2 bases short and J 4 bases short, with 10 bases between. This CDR3 region has 14 residues. CDR1 and CDR2 (germline): MNHEY, SVGAGI.

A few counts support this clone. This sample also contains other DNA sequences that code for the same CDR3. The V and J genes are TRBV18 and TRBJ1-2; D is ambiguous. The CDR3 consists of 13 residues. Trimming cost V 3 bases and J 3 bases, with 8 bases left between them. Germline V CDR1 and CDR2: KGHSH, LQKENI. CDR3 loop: CASSPGTDYGYTF. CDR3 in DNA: TGTGCCAGCTCACCGGGCACGGACTATGGCTACACCTTC.